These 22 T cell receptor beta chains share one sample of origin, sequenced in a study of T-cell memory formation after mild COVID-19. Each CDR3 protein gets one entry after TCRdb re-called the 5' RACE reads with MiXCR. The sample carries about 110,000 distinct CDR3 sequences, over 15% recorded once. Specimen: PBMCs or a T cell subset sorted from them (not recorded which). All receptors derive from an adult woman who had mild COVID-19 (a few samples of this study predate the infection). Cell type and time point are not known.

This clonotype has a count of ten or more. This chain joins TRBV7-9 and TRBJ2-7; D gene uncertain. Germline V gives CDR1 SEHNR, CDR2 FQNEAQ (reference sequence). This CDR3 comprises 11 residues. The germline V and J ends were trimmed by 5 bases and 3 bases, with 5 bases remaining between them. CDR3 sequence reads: CASSTSYEQYF. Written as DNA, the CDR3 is TGTGCCAGCAGCACGAGCTACGAGCAGTACTTC.

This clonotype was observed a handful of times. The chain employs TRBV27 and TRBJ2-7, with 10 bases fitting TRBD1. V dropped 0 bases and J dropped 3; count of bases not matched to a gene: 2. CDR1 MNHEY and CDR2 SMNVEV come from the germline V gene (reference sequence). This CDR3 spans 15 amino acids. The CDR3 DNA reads TGTGCCAGCAGTTTATCTCGGACAGGGGGCTACGAGCAGTACTTC. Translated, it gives CASSLSRTGGYEQYF.

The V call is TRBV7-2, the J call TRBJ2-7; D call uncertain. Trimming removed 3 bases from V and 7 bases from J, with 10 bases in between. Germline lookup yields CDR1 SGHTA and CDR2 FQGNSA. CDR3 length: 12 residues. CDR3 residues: CASSFNGWEQYF. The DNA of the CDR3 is TGTGCCAGCAGCTTTAACGGTTGGGAGCAGTACTTC.

The CDR3 region has the DNA TGTGCCAGCAGTGCCACCGGGACAGCAACTTGGGGCAATCAGCCCCAGCATTTT. This encodes CASSATGTATWGNQPQHF. This chain links TRBV6-1 with TRBJ1-5; 7 bases align to TRBD1. Germline V gene lookup returns CDR1 MNHNS and CDR2 SASEGT. With 4 bases clipped from V and 2 bases from J, the junction kept 14 bases outside the gene matches. This CDR3 is 18 amino acids long.

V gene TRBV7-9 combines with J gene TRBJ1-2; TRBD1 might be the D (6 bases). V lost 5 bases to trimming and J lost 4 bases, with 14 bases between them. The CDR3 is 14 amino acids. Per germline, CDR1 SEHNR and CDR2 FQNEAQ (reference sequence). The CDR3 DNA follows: TGTGCCAGCAGCCCAGCAGGACAGATCTATGGCTACACCTTC. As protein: CASSPAGQIYGYTF.

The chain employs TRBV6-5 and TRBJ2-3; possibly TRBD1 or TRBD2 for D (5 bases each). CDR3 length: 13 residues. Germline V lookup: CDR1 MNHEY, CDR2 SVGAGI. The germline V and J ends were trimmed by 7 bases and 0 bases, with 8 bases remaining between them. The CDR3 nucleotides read TGTGCCAGCATGGGGGAAAGCACAGATACGCAGTATTTT. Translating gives CASMGESTDTQYF.

This chain's CDR3 is CASRSGHGELFF. The DNA of the CDR3 is TGTGCCAGCCGCTCGGGACACGGGGAGCTGTTTTTT. The chain is built from TRBV7-6 and TRBJ2-2; D might be TRBD1 (6 bases). Germline V gives CDR1 SGHVS, CDR2 FNYEAQ. The CDR3 has 12 amino acids. Between the trimmed V and J ends, which lost 8 bases and 7 bases, there was a span of 11 bases. The full variable domain, completed using reference TRBV7-6 and TRBJ2-2, is GAGVSQSPRYKVTKRGQDVALRCDPISGHVSLYWYRQALGQGPEFLTYFNYEAQQDKSGLPNDRFSAERPEGSISTLTIQRTEQRDSAMYRCASRSGHGELFFGEGSRLTVL.

This CDR3 reads CASGLAGINEQFF. The CDR3 DNA reads as TGTGCCAGCGGACTAGCGGGAATCAATGAGCAGTTCTTC. The rearrangement uses TRBV19 and TRBJ2-1; 12 nucleotides line up with TRBD2. Per germline, CDR1 LNHDA and CDR2 SQIVND (reference sequence). The length of the CDR3 is 13 residues. V dropped 9 bases and J dropped 6; count of bases not matched to a gene: 3.

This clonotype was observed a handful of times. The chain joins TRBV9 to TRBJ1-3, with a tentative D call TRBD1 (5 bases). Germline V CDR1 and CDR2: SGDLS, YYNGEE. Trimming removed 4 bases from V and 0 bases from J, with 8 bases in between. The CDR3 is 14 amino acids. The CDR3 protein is CASSHDSSGNTIYF. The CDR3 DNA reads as TGTGCCAGCAGCCACGACAGCTCTGGAAACACCATATATTTT. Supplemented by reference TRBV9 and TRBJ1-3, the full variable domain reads DSGVTQTPKHLITATGQRVTLRCSPRSGDLSVYWYQQSLDQGLQFLIQYYNGEERAKGNILERFSAQQFPDLHSELNLSSLELGDSALYFCASSHDSSGNTIYFGEGSWLTVV.

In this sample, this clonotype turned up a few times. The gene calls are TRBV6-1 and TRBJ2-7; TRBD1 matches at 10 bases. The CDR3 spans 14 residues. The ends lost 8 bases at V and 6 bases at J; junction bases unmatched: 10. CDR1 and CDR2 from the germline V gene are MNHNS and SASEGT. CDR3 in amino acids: CASWSRTGGAEQYF. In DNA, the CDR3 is TGTGCCAGCTGGTCTAGGACAGGGGGGGCCGAGCAGTACTTC.

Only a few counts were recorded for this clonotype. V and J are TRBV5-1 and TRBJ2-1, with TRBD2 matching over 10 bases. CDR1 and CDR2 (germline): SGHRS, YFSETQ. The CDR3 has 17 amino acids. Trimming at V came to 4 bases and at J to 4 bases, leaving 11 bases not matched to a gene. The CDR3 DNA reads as TGCGCCAGCAGCCCAGCGGGAGGGCCAGGTCTATACAATGAGCAGTTCTTC. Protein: CASSPAGGPGLYNEQFF.

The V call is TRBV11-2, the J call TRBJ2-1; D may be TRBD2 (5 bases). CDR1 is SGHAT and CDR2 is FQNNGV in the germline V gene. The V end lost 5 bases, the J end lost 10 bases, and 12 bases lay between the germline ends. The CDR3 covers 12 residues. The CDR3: CASSPSRVEQFF. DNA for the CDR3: TGTGCCAGCAGCCCATCGCGGGTAGAGCAGTTCTTC. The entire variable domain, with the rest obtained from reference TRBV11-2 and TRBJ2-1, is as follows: EAGVAQSPRYKIIEKRQSVAFWCNPISGHATLYWYQQILGQGPKLLIQFQNNGVVDDSQLPKDRFSAERLKGVDSTLKIQPAKLEDSAVYLCASSPSRVEQFFGPGTRLTVL.

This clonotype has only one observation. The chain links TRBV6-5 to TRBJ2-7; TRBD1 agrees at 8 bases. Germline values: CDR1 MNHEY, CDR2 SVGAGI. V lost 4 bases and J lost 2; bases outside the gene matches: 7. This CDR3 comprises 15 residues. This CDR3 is CASSSGQVLTYEQYF. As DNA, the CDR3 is TGTGCCAGCAGTTCGGGACAGGTTCTAACCTACGAGCAGTACTTC.

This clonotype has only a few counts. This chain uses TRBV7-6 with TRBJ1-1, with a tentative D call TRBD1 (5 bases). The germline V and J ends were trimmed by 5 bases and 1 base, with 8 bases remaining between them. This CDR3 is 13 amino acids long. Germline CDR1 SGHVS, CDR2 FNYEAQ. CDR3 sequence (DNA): TGTGCCAGCAGCCAGACAGCGAACACTGAAGCTTTCTTT. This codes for CASSQTANTEAFF.

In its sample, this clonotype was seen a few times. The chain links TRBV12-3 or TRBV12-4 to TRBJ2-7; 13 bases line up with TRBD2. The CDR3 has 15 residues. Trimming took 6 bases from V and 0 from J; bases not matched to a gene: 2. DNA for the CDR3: TGTGCCAGCAGATGGACTAGCGGGAGCTCCTACGAGCAGTACTTC. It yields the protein CASRWTSGSSYEQYF.

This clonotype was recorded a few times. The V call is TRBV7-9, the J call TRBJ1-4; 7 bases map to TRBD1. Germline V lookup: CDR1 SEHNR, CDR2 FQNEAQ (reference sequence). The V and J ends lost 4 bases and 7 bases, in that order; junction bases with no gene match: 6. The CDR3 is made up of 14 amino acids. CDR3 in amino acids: CASSSTGTTEKLFF. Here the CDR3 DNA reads TGTGCCAGCAGCTCGACAGGGACGACTGAAAAACTGTTTTTT. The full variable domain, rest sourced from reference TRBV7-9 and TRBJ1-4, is DTGVSQNPRHKITKRGQNVTFRCDPISEHNRLYWYRQTLGQGPEFLTYFQNEAQLEKSRLLSDRFSAERPKGSFSTLEIQRTEQGDSAMYLCASSSTGTTEKLFFGSGTQLSVL.

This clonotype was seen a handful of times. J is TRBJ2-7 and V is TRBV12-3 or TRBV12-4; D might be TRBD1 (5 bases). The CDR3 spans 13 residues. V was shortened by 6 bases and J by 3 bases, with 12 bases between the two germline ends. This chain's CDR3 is CASRPRESYEQYF. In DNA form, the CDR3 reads TGTGCCAGCAGGCCCAGGGAAAGCTACGAGCAGTACTTC.

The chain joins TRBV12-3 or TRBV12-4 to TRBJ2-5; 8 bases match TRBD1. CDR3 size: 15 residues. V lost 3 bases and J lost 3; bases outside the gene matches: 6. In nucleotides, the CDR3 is TGTGCCAGCAGTTTTTCCGGGACAGGTGAAGAGACCCAGTACTTC. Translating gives CASSFSGTGEETQYF.

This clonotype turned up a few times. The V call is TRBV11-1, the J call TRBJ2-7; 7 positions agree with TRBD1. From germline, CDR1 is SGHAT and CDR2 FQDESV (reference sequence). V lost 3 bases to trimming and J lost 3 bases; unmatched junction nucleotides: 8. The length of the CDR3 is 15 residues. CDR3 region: CASSLERGRLYEQYF. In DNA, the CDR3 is TGTGCCAGCAGCTTGGAGAGGGGGCGTCTCTACGAGCAGTACTTC.

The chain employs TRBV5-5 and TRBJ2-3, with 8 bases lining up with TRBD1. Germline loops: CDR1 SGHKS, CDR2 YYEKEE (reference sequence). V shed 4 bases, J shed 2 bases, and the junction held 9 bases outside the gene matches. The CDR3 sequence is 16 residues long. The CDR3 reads CASSPDRVRSTDTQYF. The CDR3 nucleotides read TGTGCCAGCAGCCCGGACAGGGTCCGGTCCACAGATACGCAGTATTTT.

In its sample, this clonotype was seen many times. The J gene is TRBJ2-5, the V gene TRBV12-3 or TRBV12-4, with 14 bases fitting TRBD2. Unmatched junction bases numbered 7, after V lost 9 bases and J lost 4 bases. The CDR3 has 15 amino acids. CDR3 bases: TGTGCCAGTACACCGGGACTAGCGGGAGTAGAGACCCAGTACTTC. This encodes CASTPGLAGVETQYF.

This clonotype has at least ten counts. The CDR3 here is CSVGWTGELFF. CDR3 nucleotide sequence: TGCAGCGTTGGATGGACCGGGGAGCTGTTTTTT. J is TRBJ2-2 and V is TRBV29-1; D call uncertain. V was pared by 4 bases and J by 5 bases, with 5 bases between. The length of the CDR3 is 11 residues. Looked up from germline, CDR1 is SQVTM and CDR2 is ANQGSEA.